Below are 26 T cell receptor beta chains sequenced from a single sample in a study of Ad26.COV2.S vaccination and SARS-CoV-2 variants. Profiling relied on immunoSEQ multiplex PCR, and the TCRdb table lists in-frame clones only, not all of them. Among around 500,000 clones listed, 89% were seen once. Indicated treatment: 15 to 20 received Ad26.COV2.S at low or high dose, single or two shots; 5 received placebo; per-sample allocation not given. The samples date from day 63 after the first vaccine or placebo injection. The material was peripheral blood, obtained in a trial of Ad26.COV2.S vaccine versus placebo. These receptors came from a person aged 18-60 years who received the Ad26.COV2.S COVID-19 vaccine or a placebo.

The rearrangement joins TRBV6-5 to TRBJ1-4; D is possibly TRBD1 (5 bases). Germline values: CDR1 MNHEY, CDR2 SVGAGI. Trimming removed 2 bases at V and 5 bases at J, with 12 bases between. The CDR3 covers 15 residues. CDR3 nucleotides: TGTGCCAGCAGTTACGGGGGAAGAACCAATGAAAAACTGTTTTTT. Protein product: CASSYGGRTNEKLFF.

The chain uses TRBV27 and TRBJ2-3; D possibly matches TRBD1 or TRBD2 (6 bases each). Germline CDR1 is MNHEY and CDR2 is SMNVEV (reference sequence). With 4 bases removed from V and 1 base from J, the gap between germline ends came to 12 bases. The CDR3 covers 15 residues. The CDR3 DNA reads TGTGCCAGCAGTTACGGGGGCATGGGCACAGATACGCAGTATTTT. Its translation: CASSYGGMGTDTQYF.

This chain joins TRBV10-2 and TRBJ2-7; D possibly uses TRBD1 or TRBD2 (5 bases each). Trimming stripped 4 bases from V and 5 bases from J, with 18 bases between. This CDR3 is 15 amino acids long. From germline, CDR1 is WSHSY and CDR2 SAAADI. This chain's CDR3 is CASSARRQGFDEQYF. CDR3 DNA sequence: TGCGCCAGCAGTGCACGGAGGCAGGGTTTCGACGAGCAGTACTTC.

The chain uses TRBV2 and TRBJ2-2, with D tentatively TRBD1 (6 bases). CDR3 size: 15 residues. Trimming left V 6 bases short and J 1 base short, with 12 bases between. Germline CDR1 and CDR2: SNHLY and FYNNEI. CDR3 residues: CASRGARGNTGELFF. The CDR3, as DNA: TGTGCCAGCAGGGGGGCTAGGGGGAACACCGGGGAGCTGTTTTTT.

The rearrangement links TRBV20-1 to TRBJ1-2; no clear D. Per germline, CDR1 DFQATT and CDR2 SNEGSKA (reference sequence). CDR3 length: 14 residues. With 3 bases removed from V and 0 bases from J, the gap between germline ends came to 11 bases. CDR3 protein: CSASSQLANYGYTF. The CDR3 bases are TGCAGTGCTAGTTCCCAGTTAGCTAACTATGGCTACACCTTC.

The genes are TRBV6-2 or TRBV6-3 and TRBJ1-2; D is undetermined. Deletions cut 2 bases from V and 2 bases from J, with 6 bases between. The CDR3 covers 13 residues. Germline values: CDR1 MNHEY, CDR2 SVGEGT. The CDR3: CASSYKLNYGYTF. The CDR3 DNA reads TGTGCCAGCAGTTACAAATTGAACTATGGCTACACCTTC.

This chain links TRBV6-5 with TRBJ1-4; D not certain. V was shortened by 7 bases and J by 7 bases, with 16 bases between the two germline ends. The CDR3 is made up of 14 amino acids. CDR1 MNHEY and CDR2 SVGAGI come from the germline V gene. Here the CDR3 reads CASNLGQSREKLFF. The CDR3 nucleotides are TGTGCCAGCAATCTCGGGCAGTCCCGTGAAAAACTGTTTTTT.

The rearrangement uses TRBV7-2 and TRBJ2-6; D unresolved. V dropped 7 bases and J dropped 0 bases, with 16 bases sitting between them. The CDR3 runs to 17 residues. Looked up from germline, CDR1 is SGHTA and CDR2 is FQGNSA. In DNA form, the CDR3 reads TGTGCCAGCACCCCCTTTTCCGTCCTCTCTGGGGCCAACGTCCTGACTTTC. Translating it yields CASTPFSVLSGANVLTF.

The chain carries TRBV2 and TRBJ2-7; 7 nucleotides agree with TRBD1. In germline, CDR1 is SNHLY, CDR2 FYNNEI. Trimming removed 8 bases from V and 2 bases from J; junction bases left unmatched: 12. The CDR3 has 15 amino acids. The CDR3 spells CASLSRQGGAYEQYF. As DNA, the CDR3 is TGTGCCAGCCTATCCCGACAGGGTGGAGCCTACGAGCAGTACTTC.

The V call is TRBV29-1, the J call TRBJ2-5; D may be TRBD1 or TRBD2 (5 bases each). The CDR3 is made up of 13 amino acids. The V end was cut by 4 bases, the J end by 2 bases, with 11 bases between. Germline V CDR1 and CDR2: SQVTM, ANQGSEA. The CDR3 loop is CSVGGTGQETQYF. In nucleotides, the CDR3 is TGCAGCGTTGGGGGGACGGGACAAGAGACCCAGTACTTC.

This clone was seen once. V and J are TRBV9 and TRBJ2-5, with D perhaps matching TRBD2 (6 bases). V shed 4 bases and J shed 3 bases, with 16 bases lying between them. The CDR3 covers 15 residues. CDR1 and CDR2 (germline): SGDLS, YYNGEE. The CDR3 DNA is TGTGCCAGCAGCCCTACCTTGGGGGGAGAAGAGACCCAGTACTTC. This sequence encodes CASSPTLGGEETQYF.

The rearrangement joins TRBV6-2 or TRBV6-3 to TRBJ1-5; the D gene is possibly TRBD1 (5 bases). Trimming stripped 6 bases from V and 3 bases from J, with 18 bases between. This CDR3 has 16 residues. Germline V gene lookup returns CDR1 MNHEY and CDR2 SVGEGT. The CDR3 DNA reads TGTGCCAGCAGCGGGCCCGGGGGGGGTGCCAATCAGCCCCAGCATTTT. Protein sequence: CASSGPGGGANQPQHF.

The table lists this clone with a count of one. V gene TRBV15 combines with J gene TRBJ1-2; 9 bases map to TRBD1. The V and J ends lost 9 bases and 4 bases, in that order; junction bases with no gene match: 9. Germline V lookup: CDR1 LNHNV, CDR2 YYDKDF (reference sequence). The CDR3 loop spans 14 amino acids. DNA of the CDR3: TGTGCCACTACCCCGGGACAGGGAGCCTATGGCTACACCTTC. Translated: CATTPGQGAYGYTF.

The chain uses TRBV18 and TRBJ1-4, with D unresolved. Trimming removed 3 bases at V and 6 bases at J, with 8 bases between. CDR1 and CDR2 (germline): KGHSH, LQKENI. The CDR3 sequence is 13 residues long. The CDR3 DNA sequence: TGTGCCAGCTCACCCTTACGTGATGAAAAACTGTTTTTT. Translating gives CASSPLRDEKLFF. Based on the CDR3 plus reference TRBV18 and TRBJ1-4, the full variable domain is NAGVMQNPRHLVRRRGQEARLRCSPMKGHSHVYWYRQLPEEGLKFMVYLQKENIIDESGMPKERFSAEFPKEGPSILRIQQVVRGDSAAYFCASSPLRDEKLFFGSGTQLSVL.

A single count supports this clone. The chain has TRBV27 and TRBJ2-5, with D possibly TRBD1 on 6 matching bases. CDR3 length: 13 amino acids. Germline V gives CDR1 MNHEY, CDR2 SMNVEV (reference sequence). V lost 8 bases to trimming and J lost 5 bases, with 15 bases between them. CDR3 in DNA: TGTGCCAGCGGCTACAGGGTCCGGGAGACCCAGTACTTC. This codes for CASGYRVRETQYF.

This clone has just one count. V usage is TRBV9 and J usage is TRBJ2-1, with 11 bases aligning to TRBD1. This CDR3 has 17 residues. V shed 4 bases, J shed 6 bases, and the junction held 12 bases outside the gene matches. CDR1 SGDLS and CDR2 YYNGEE come from the germline V gene. The CDR3 nucleotides are TGTGCCAGCAGCCTCCGACCTGGGACAGGGGGTGGCAATGAGCAGTTCTTC. This translates into CASSLRPGTGGGNEQFF.

In nucleotides, the CDR3 is TGTGCCTGGAGGGGGGGACTAGTAGGACGAGAGACCCAGTACTTC. It yields the protein CAWRGGLVGRETQYF. The chain recombines TRBV30 with TRBJ2-5; the match to TRBD2 covers 8 bases. There are 15 residues in the CDR3. J was trimmed by 4 bases and V by 3 bases; bases with no gene match: 10. Looked up from germline, CDR1 is GTSNPN and CDR2 is SVGIG (reference sequence).

The chain recombines TRBV5-8 with TRBJ2-7, with 7 bases lining up with TRBD1. Per germline, CDR1 SGHTS and CDR2 YDEGEE. The CDR3 loop spans 15 amino acids. The J segment lost 7 bases and the V segment lost 4 bases, leaving 14 bases of the junction unmatched. In DNA form, the CDR3 reads TGTGCCAGCAGCGCCCGGGACAGACCCTACGGGGAGCAGTACTTC. Translating it yields CASSARDRPYGEQYF. The variable domain in full, with the rest retrieved from reference TRBV5-8 and TRBJ2-7, is EAGVTQSPTHLIKTRGQQATLRCSPISGHTSVYWYQQALGLGLQFLLWYDEGEERNRGNFPPRFSGRQFPNYSSELNVNALELEDSALYLCASSARDRPYGEQYFGPGTRLTVT.

V gene TRBV4-1 combines with J gene TRBJ1-2; D remains unclear. The V end lost 0 bases, the J end lost 0 bases, and 8 bases lay between the germline ends. Germline V CDR1 and CDR2: MGHRA, YSYEKL. The CDR3 is made up of 15 amino acids. The CDR3 sequence: CASSQDRQPNYGYTF. The CDR3 DNA is TGCGCCAGCAGCCAAGATCGGCAGCCTAACTATGGCTACACCTTC.

The J gene is TRBJ2-2, the V gene TRBV7-3; 9 nucleotides match TRBD2. The length of the CDR3 is 17 residues. Looked up from germline, CDR1 is SGHTA and CDR2 is FQGTGA. V was pared by 2 bases and J by 4 bases, with 8 bases of the junction left unmatched. The CDR3 coding sequence is TGTGCCAGCAGCTTATTACTGGCGGGAGGGGGCACCGGGGAGCTGTTTTTT. It codes for CASSLLLAGGGTGELFF.

The V call is TRBV6-5, the J call TRBJ1-5; tentative D call: TRBD1 (5 bases). V lost 6 bases and J lost 2, with 14 bases in between. The CDR3 totals 15 residues. Looked up from germline, CDR1 is MNHEY and CDR2 is SVGAGI. The CDR3 spells CASRSLGRGNQPQHF. The CDR3 nucleotides are TGTGCCAGCAGGTCCCTGGGACGGGGCAATCAGCCCCAGCATTTT.

The chain employs TRBV5-4 and TRBJ1-1; 10 bases are a match to TRBD1. V was pared by 0 bases and J by 4 bases, with 0 bases of the junction left unmatched. The CDR3 is 14 residues long. Per germline, CDR1 SGHNT and CDR2 YYREEE (reference sequence). CDR3 sequence: CASSLGDRGTEAFF. Here the CDR3 DNA reads TGTGCCAGCAGCTTGGGGGACAGGGGCACTGAAGCTTTCTTT.

The chain combines TRBV7-9 with TRBJ2-1; TRBD2 matches at 7 bases. The CDR3 sequence is 16 residues long. The germline V gene has CDR1 SEHNR and CDR2 FQNEAQ (reference sequence). V gave up 1 base and J gave up 2 bases; unmatched junction bases: 5. The DNA for the CDR3 is TGTGCCAGCAGCTTAGTGCGGGAGTCCCCCTACAATGAGCAGTTCTTC. Protein: CASSLVRESPYNEQFF.

This chain connects TRBV5-1 to TRBJ2-1; D gene unclear. The CDR3 contains 14 residues. Germline V gives CDR1 SGHRS, CDR2 YFSETQ. V gave up 4 bases and J gave up 5 bases, with 13 bases separating them. CDR3 DNA sequence: TGCGCCAGCAGCCCGAACTTCCGAAACAATGAGCAGTTCTTC. As protein: CASSPNFRNNEQFF.

J is TRBJ2-5 and V is TRBV5-5; D uncertain. The ends were cut back, 0 bases at V and 5 bases at J, with 8 bases in the middle. The CDR3 spans 13 residues. Per germline, CDR1 SGHKS and CDR2 YYEKEE (reference sequence). The CDR3 reads CASSLAYPETQYF. The CDR3 nucleotides are TGTGCCAGCAGCTTGGCCTATCCCGAGACCCAGTACTTC.

The rearrangement uses TRBV9 and TRBJ2-1; 8 positions match TRBD2. Trimming cost V 3 bases and J 3 bases; bases outside gene matches: 5. This CDR3 contains 15 residues. The V gene's germline CDR1 is SGDLS and CDR2 YYNGEE. The CDR3 spells CASSESGSLYNEQFF. CDR3 coding DNA: TGTGCCAGCAGCGAGAGCGGGAGTCTCTACAATGAGCAGTTCTTC.